The subject of this entry is one T cell receptor (beta chain). This clone was observed once. Its antigen is still unknown. The input lacks base qualities; no much larger clone sits a single base away. V and J lose 0 bases and 7 bases, and a span of 9 bases separates them. The germline V gene supplies CDR1 ENHRY and CDR2 SYGVKD. From cysteine to phenylalanine, the CDR3 is 13 amino acids long. The only DNA kept is the CDR3, 39 bases in frame from the first base. This specimen comes from a study of lymphopenia after photon versus proton radiotherapy (dated by TCRdb to between 2017 and 2020). Regarding the research as a whole: The immunological effects of photon versus proton radiation therapy were compared in patients with gastrointestinal tumors who developed high-grade lymphopenia. The goal of the study was to describe how the two radiation modalities differ in their effects on the immune system. The 20 or so patients in the cohort had gastrointestinal tumors, were treated with either photon or proton therapy, and subsequently developed lymphopenia.

Libraries were constructed by the immunoSEQ multiplex PCR assay. T cell repertoires were profiled with deep sequencing of rearranged TCR beta loci together with multiparametric flow cytometry. Held by TCRdb, this immuneACCESS table contains in-frame sequences only and omits some clones. Under half of the omission traces to an unresolved V gene where checked; the cause of the rest is unknown. In this sample the table shows some 42,000 clones, around 81% of which occur a single time. Clones ranked in the top ten supply roughly 23% of the sample. Beyond this particular receptor, the publication reports: Across the cohort, among patients who died, a greater drop in TCR diversity after the nadir was inversely correlated with overall survival time. The survival association was assessed only in patients who died, and the authors presented better survival with proton therapy as a possibility rather than a demonstrated result. After the lymphocyte count nadir, repertoires from photon-treated patients showed oligoclonal expansion, particularly of CD8+ Temra cells, and this expansion drove the decline in diversity. Proton-treated patients stayed relatively stable during treatment, while photon-treated patients lost naive T cells and TCR diversity and gained effector/memory populations.

This TCR was sampled from a woman aged 70 to 79 with pancreatic cancer. Sequences were derived from peripheral blood, sampled from a patient treated with proton-based radiotherapy. The chain is encoded by TRBV10-3 joined to TRBJ1-2; no confident D gene assignment can be made. The CDR3 protein sequence reads: CAISESYTGGYTF. DNA sequence: TGTGCCATCAGTGAGTCGTATACGGGTGGCTACACCTTC.